This entry lists 27 T cell receptor beta chains sequenced from one sample in a study of regulatory T cells in long-lasting Graves disease. Time point: newly diagnosed GD, antithyroid drugs for less than 3 months. PBMC-extracted RNA yielded the TCR library. Relying on iRepertoire HTBI primers and Arm-PCR of CDR3 regions, the team built TCR beta libraries. TCRdb re-called the multiplex PCR reads through MiXCR, storing one row per CDR3 protein. The data hold over 500,000 distinct CDR3 sequences, with about 16% observed a single time. These data also featured in a second study, about T cells in Graves' hyperthyroidism and ophthalmopathy.

The input for sequencing was peripheral blood mononuclear cells (PBMCs), taken at new diagnosis, from a patient treated with antithyroid drugs. The receptors here all came from a man aged 18 to 29 with Graves disease.

This clonotype was counted at least ten times. The V and J genes are TRBV7-6 and TRBJ2-7; TRBD1 matches at 9 bases. Losses at the gene ends were 5 bases for V and 3 bases for J; bases not matched to a gene: 11. Germline V gene sequence: CDR1 SGHVS, CDR2 FNYEAQ. The CDR3 sequence is 16 residues long. CDR3: CASSPLKGTGHYEQYF. The CDR3 coding sequence is TGTGCCAGCAGCCCACTGAAAGGGACAGGGCACTACGAGCAGTACTTC.

The rearrangement uses TRBV6-1 and TRBJ1-2; TRBD1 matches at 7 bases. The CDR3 sequence is 15 residues long. Germline CDR1 and CDR2: MNHNS and SASEGT. V trimming: 2 bases; J trimming: 2 bases; junction bases outside the gene matches: 5. CDR3 sequence: CASSELRGTNYGYTF. The CDR3 region has the DNA TGTGCCAGCAGTGAACTCAGGGGGACCAACTATGGCTACACCTTC.

This chain links TRBV20-1 with TRBJ1-2; the D gene is possibly TRBD1 (5 bases). The CDR3 sequence is 12 residues long. Germline CDR1 and CDR2: DFQATT and SNEGSKA (reference sequence). The germline V and J ends were trimmed by 5 bases and 1 base, with 8 bases remaining between them. DNA for the CDR3: TGCAGTGCTGACGGGGGTAACTATGGCTACACCTTC. Its protein product is CSADGGNYGYTF.

This rearrangement joins TRBV6-2 or TRBV6-3 to TRBJ1-2, with 12 bases matching TRBD1. Germline CDR1 and CDR2: MNHEY and SVGEGT. This CDR3 region has 16 residues. The J segment lost 7 bases and the V segment lost 0 bases, leaving 6 bases of the junction unmatched. CDR3 in amino acids: CASSYSTGQGARGYTF. The CDR3 nucleotides are TGTGCCAGCAGTTACTCGACGGGACAGGGGGCGCGTGGCTACACCTTC.

This clonotype was seen repeatedly, ten times or more. The chain links TRBV3-1 to TRBJ1-1; perhaps TRBD1 as D (5 bases). The CDR3 runs to 12 residues. V was cut by 3 bases and J by 4 bases, with 6 bases left in between. Per germline, CDR1 LGHDT and CDR2 YNNKEL (reference sequence). CDR3: CASSHRATEAFF. Written as DNA, the CDR3 is TGTGCCAGCAGCCACAGGGCCACTGAAGCTTTCTTT.

The rearrangement joins TRBV9 to TRBJ2-1; D is possibly TRBD2 (5 bases). The germline gives CDR1 SGDLS, CDR2 YYNGEE. Trimming shortened V by 3 bases and J by 6 bases, and 10 bases separated the two germline ends. The CDR3 sequence is 13 residues long. The CDR3 region is CASSGGLANEQFF. CDR3 DNA: TGTGCCAGCAGCGGTGGCCTAGCCAATGAGCAGTTCTTC.

This clonotype was seen a few times. Germline is not matched at one junction end, which may reflect a read error. The CDR3 bases are TGTGCCAGCAGTGAAGCGGGAAGGTATAGCAATCGGCCCCAGCATTTT. Encoded protein: CASSEAGRYSNRPQHF. The V and J genes are TRBV6-2 or TRBV6-3 and TRBJ1-5, with D uncertain. Germline loops: CDR1 MNHEY, CDR2 SVGEGT. The CDR3 is 16 residues long.

This clonotype came up a few times. The chain has TRBV2 and TRBJ2-7; 7 bases align to TRBD2. Unmatched junction bases numbered 21, after V lost 7 bases and J lost 0 bases. Germline assignment: CDR1 SNHLY and CDR2 FYNNEI. The CDR3 has 19 residues. The CDR3 DNA reads as TGTGCCAGCAACCAGTATTCCCTCACCCGTCGGGACTACTCCTACGAGCAGTACTTC. It encodes CASNQYSLTRRDYSYEQYF.

In its sample, this clonotype was seen a few times. This chain links TRBV27 with TRBJ1-5; 8 nucleotides agree with TRBD1. The V and J ends lost 5 bases and 1 base, in that order; junction bases with no gene match: 7. The CDR3 is 16 amino acids. Germline lookup yields CDR1 MNHEY and CDR2 SMNVEV (reference sequence). For the CDR3, the DNA is TGTGCCAGCAGTAAACGACAGGGGACAAGCAATCAGCCCCAGCATTTT. It codes for CASSKRQGTSNQPQHF.

This clonotype was detected ten times or more. This chain connects TRBV12-3 or TRBV12-4 to TRBJ2-5, with 11 bases matching TRBD2. The CDR3 totals 14 residues. The V gene end was trimmed by 3 bases and the J gene end by 7 bases; junction bases not matched to a gene: 4. The CDR3 nucleotides are TGTGCCAGCAGTTTTAGCGGGAGGGGTCGGACCCAGTACTTC. Its protein product is CASSFSGRGRTQYF.

The table lists this clonotype with many counts. J is TRBJ2-7 and V is TRBV6-5; 10 bases match TRBD2. The CDR3 extends over 15 amino acids. V was clipped by 0 bases and J by 3 bases; unmatched bases: 2. CDR1 MNHEY and CDR2 SVGAGI come from the germline V gene. CDR3 region: CASSYSTSGYYEQYF. The CDR3 DNA follows: TGTGCCAGCAGTTACTCGACTAGCGGGTACTACGAGCAGTACTTC.

The rearrangement uses TRBV10-3 and TRBJ2-2; TRBD2 is a possible D gene (6 bases). Germline-derived CDR1 and CDR2 are ENHRY and SYGVKD. Trimming left V 10 bases short and J 3 bases short, with 18 bases between. The CDR3 covers 15 residues. The chain's CDR3 is CATESREVDTGELFF. CDR3 DNA sequence: TGTGCCACAGAATCGCGGGAAGTAGACACCGGGGAGCTGTTTTTT.

This clonotype occurred many times. The rearrangement links TRBV18 to TRBJ2-1; D remains ambiguous. V lost 3 bases and J 10 bases, leaving 10 bases between the germline ends. The CDR3 runs to 12 residues. Germline CDR1 reads KGHSH; CDR2 reads LQKENI. CDR3 protein: CASSPGPPEQFF. The CDR3 DNA reads TGTGCCAGCTCACCCGGACCACCCGAGCAGTTCTTC. Supplemented by reference TRBV18 and TRBJ2-1, the full variable domain reads NAGVMQNPRHLVRRRGQEARLRCSPMKGHSHVYWYRQLPEEGLKFMVYLQKENIIDESGMPKERFSAEFPKEGPSILRIQQVVRGDSAAYFCASSPGPPEQFFGPGTRLTVL.

This clonotype was counted at least ten times. The chain links TRBV18 to TRBJ2-3; D unresolved. Trimming took 3 bases from V and 3 from J, leaving 7 bases between them. Germline CDR1 KGHSH, CDR2 LQKENI. CDR3 size: 13 residues. The CDR3, as DNA: TGTGCCAGCTCACCGCCAACTACAGATACGCAGTATTTT. Amino acid sequence: CASSPPTTDTQYF. Drawing the rest from reference TRBV18 and TRBJ2-3, the complete variable domain is NAGVMQNPRHLVRRRGQEARLRCSPMKGHSHVYWYRQLPEEGLKFMVYLQKENIIDESGMPKERFSAEFPKEGPSILRIQQVVRGDSAAYFCASSPPTTDTQYFGPGTRLTVL.

This clonotype has at least ten counts. This chain links TRBV5-1 with TRBJ1-1; D is unresolved. V lost 0 bases to trimming and J lost 0 bases, with 9 bases between them. CDR1 SGHRS and CDR2 YFSETQ come from the germline V gene. CDR3 length: 15 residues. The CDR3 reads CASSLGTVMNTEAFF. The CDR3 DNA follows: TGCGCCAGCAGCTTGGGGACGGTAATGAACACTGAAGCTTTCTTT.

The genes are TRBV7-3 and TRBJ2-1, with TRBD2 identical over 9 bases. The CDR3 runs 16 residues. The V gene end was trimmed by 2 bases and the J gene end by 7 bases; junction bases not matched to a gene: 9. CDR1 and CDR2 from the germline V gene are SGHTA and FQGTGA. The CDR3 DNA is TGTGCCAGCAGCTTAGGGCCTAGCGGGGAGGGTAATGAGCAGTTCTTC. Its translation is CASSLGPSGEGNEQFF.

The chain couples TRBV30 to TRBJ2-3; 7 bases align to TRBD2. The CDR3 has 20 residues. V lost 0 bases, J lost 2 bases, and 20 bases stayed unmatched. CDR1 and CDR2 from the germline V gene are GTSNPN and SVGIG (reference sequence). CDR3 DNA sequence: TGTGCCTGGAGTGTTGAGTATACACTAGCGCCCTATATTCACACAGATACGCAGTATTTT. Protein: CAWSVEYTLAPYIHTDTQYF. Based on the CDR3 plus reference TRBV30 and TRBJ2-3, the full variable domain is SQTIHQWPATLVQPVGSPLSLECTVEGTSNPNLYWYRQAAGRGLQLLFYSVGIGQISSEVPQNLSASRPQDRQFILSSKKLLLSDSGFYLCAWSVEYTLAPYIHTDTQYFGPGTRLTVL.

This clonotype has a count of ten or more. J is TRBJ2-1 and V is TRBV7-2; TRBD1 aligns across 10 bases. CDR3 length equals 15 residues. CDR1 and CDR2 from the germline V gene are SGHTA and FQGNSA. V shed 5 bases, J shed 4 bases, and the junction held 5 bases outside the gene matches. Here the CDR3 DNA reads TGTGCCAGCAGCAGGAGGGGACAGGGGTACAATGAGCAGTTCTTC. Amino acids: CASSRRGQGYNEQFF.

This clonotype has ten or more counts. The gene calls are TRBV29-1 and TRBJ2-7; D is unclear. This CDR3 is built from 14 residues. Trimming removed 6 bases at V and 0 bases at J, with 15 bases between. CDR1 and CDR2 from the germline V gene are SQVTM and ANQGSEA. The CDR3 DNA follows: TGCAGCGTCCTCGGTGGGGATCTCTCCTACGAGCAGTACTTC. Its translation: CSVLGGDLSYEQYF.

This clonotype showed up many times. The chain has TRBV7-9 and TRBJ2-1; 9 bases are shared with TRBD2. Per germline, CDR1 SEHNR and CDR2 FQNEAQ (reference sequence). The CDR3 totals 15 residues. V shed 5 bases, J shed 4 bases, and the junction held 6 bases outside the gene matches. CDR3 in DNA: TGTGCCAGCAGCCCAAGCGGGAGGCCTTACAATGAGCAGTTCTTC. It codes for CASSPSGRPYNEQFF. The complete variable domain, with remaining parts taken from reference TRBV7-9 and TRBJ2-1, reads DTGVSQNPRHKITKRGQNVTFRCDPISEHNRLYWYRQTLGQGPEFLTYFQNEAQLEKSRLLSDRFSAERPKGSFSTLEIQRTEQGDSAMYLCASSPSGRPYNEQFFGPGTRLTVL.

V is TRBV2 and J is TRBJ1-5; D is uncertain. Trimming took 5 bases from V and 4 from J, leaving 15 bases between them. Germline V CDR1 and CDR2: SNHLY, FYNNEI. The CDR3 sequence is 15 residues long. CDR3 in DNA: TGTGCCAGCAGTTGGGTCCAAGATCGGAATCAGCCCCAGCATTTT. Its protein is CASSWVQDRNQPQHF.

As to this clonotype: This may come from a read error, since a much larger clone is one base off. The chain carries TRBV6-2 or TRBV6-3 and TRBJ2-1; possibly TRBD2 for D (5 bases). The CDR3 length is 14 residues. Germline V lookup: CDR1 MNHEY, CDR2 SVGEGT. V was clipped by 5 bases and J by 9 bases, with 17 bases between them. CDR3 nucleotide sequence: TGTGCCAGCAGTGGACTCCCGGATTACGGTGAGCAGTTCTTC. Residues: CASSGLPDYGEQFF.

The chain recombines TRBV7-3 with TRBJ1-1; the match to TRBD1 covers 9 bases. With V trimmed by 5 bases and J by 5 bases, 9 bases remained unmatched. Germline V gene sequence: CDR1 SGHTA, CDR2 FQGTGA. CDR3 length equals 15 residues. The CDR3 sequence is CASSQTGTGITEAFF. In DNA, the CDR3 is TGTGCCAGCAGCCAGACCGGGACAGGGATTACTGAAGCTTTCTTT.

In this sample, this clonotype turned up many times. The rearrangement joins TRBV12-3 or TRBV12-4 to TRBJ1-2; 10 bases are shared with TRBD1. The CDR3 loop spans 18 amino acids. The trim removed 6 bases at V and 0 bases at J, leaving 13 bases unmatched. CDR3 sequence: CASRVTGGIGLANYGYTF. In DNA form, the CDR3 reads TGTGCCAGCAGAGTGACAGGGGGCATAGGATTAGCTAACTATGGCTACACCTTC.

This sequence joins TRBV20-1 and TRBJ2-7; D unresolved. The CDR3 has 14 amino acids. V shed 2 bases and J shed 2 bases, with 13 bases lying between them. Per germline, CDR1 DFQATT and CDR2 SNEGSKA (reference sequence). The CDR3 nucleotides are TGCAGTGCTAGACGGAGACTTGGAACCTACGAGCAGTACTTC. Translation gives CSARRRLGTYEQYF.

This chain joins TRBV19 and TRBJ1-1, with D possibly TRBD1 on 6 matching bases. The CDR3 sequence is 17 residues long. V was cut by 3 bases and J by 9 bases, with 26 bases left in between. Germline-derived CDR1 and CDR2 are LNHDA and SQIVND (reference sequence). The CDR3 DNA is TGTGCCAGTAGTATGGGGGGTTCGGGGGGGGGCGCGGATCAAGCTTTCTTT. It is translated as CASSMGGSGGGADQAFF.

The chain employs TRBV7-9 and TRBJ1-5; D uncertain. Germline CDR1 and CDR2: SEHNR and FQNEAQ (reference sequence). The CDR3 contains 17 residues. Trimming removed 5 bases from V and 5 bases from J, with 22 bases in between. The CDR3 DNA reads as TGTGCCAGCAGCGTAGGCCCTTTTGGGGTCCCGGATCAGCCCCAGCATTTT. It codes for CASSVGPFGVPDQPQHF. The entire variable domain, with the rest obtained from reference TRBV7-9 and TRBJ1-5, is as follows: DTGVSQNPRHKITKRGQNVTFRCDPISEHNRLYWYRQTLGQGPEFLTYFQNEAQLEKSRLLSDRFSAERPKGSFSTLEIQRTEQGDSAMYLCASSVGPFGVPDQPQHFGDGTRLSIL.